What follows are 15 T cell receptor beta chains derived from one specimen sequenced in a study of human T cells and chemical hapten exposure. Described time point: pre-sensitization, week 0. Treatment given: therapeutic diphenylcyclopropenone sensitization with weekly scalp DPC. TCRdb itself ran the RACE reads through MiXCR, one entry per CDR3 protein. The sample holds tens of thousands of distinct CDR3 sequences, about 7% seen once. This specimen consisted of whole blood, obtained in connection with sensitization to the hapten diphenylcyclopropenone (DPC). Receptors originate from a woman in her thirties with alopecia areata. Some clones in this sample may be carry-over from other donors' samples.

This rearrangement joins TRBV3-1 to TRBJ1-2; D is ambiguous. Per the germline V gene, CDR1 is LGHDT and CDR2 is YNNKEL (reference sequence). The CDR3 totals 15 residues. V was pared by 0 bases and J by 1 base, with 9 bases between. In DNA, the CDR3 is TGTGCCAGCAGCCAAGATCCGCTCCTTAACTATGGCTACACCTTC. This encodes CASSQDPLLNYGYTF. Full variable domain (outside the CDR3, taken from reference TRBV3-1 and TRBJ1-2): DTAVSQTPKYLVTQMGNDKSIKCEQNLGHDTMYWYKQDSKKFLKIMFSYNNKELIINETVPNRFSPKSPDKAHLNLHINSLELGDSAVYFCASSQDPLLNYGYTFGSGTRLTVV.

The chain couples TRBV5-1 to TRBJ2-7; D assignment may be TRBD1 or TRBD2 (5 bases each). V gave up 0 bases and J gave up 4 bases, with 14 bases separating them. This CDR3 spans 15 amino acids. Germline CDR1 reads SGHRS; CDR2 reads YFSETQ. The CDR3 sequence is CASSLGDGLGYEQYF. The CDR3 DNA follows: TGCGCCAGCAGCTTGGGGGACGGCCTCGGGTACGAGCAGTACTTC.

The sample holds many counts of this clonotype. The chain combines TRBV5-1 with TRBJ2-6; D is ambiguous. Per the germline V gene, CDR1 is SGHRS and CDR2 is YFSETQ. Deletions cut 1 base from V and 0 bases from J, with 8 bases between. There are 16 residues in the CDR3. The CDR3 bases are TGCGCCAGCAGCTTGAGCCGTCGCTCTGGGGCCAACGTCCTGACTTTC. Amino acids: CASSLSRRSGANVLTF.

This clonotype was seen many times. The chain has TRBV11-2 and TRBJ2-5; TRBD2 agrees at 13 bases. This CDR3 contains 17 residues. V lost 7 bases, J lost 5 bases, and 13 bases stayed unmatched. Germline CDR1 and CDR2: SGHAT and FQNNGV. CDR3 loop: CASTFSTSGGARETQYF. CDR3 DNA sequence: TGTGCCAGCACCTTTTCCACTAGCGGGGGGGCCAGGGAGACCCAGTACTTC.

This clonotype has at least ten counts. The chain combines TRBV18 with TRBJ2-5; D gene uncertain. The V end was cut by 1 base, the J end by 1 base, with 10 bases between. Per the germline V gene, CDR1 is KGHSH and CDR2 is LQKENI. The CDR3 covers 15 residues. The CDR3 loop is CASSPLAAAQETQYF. The CDR3 coding sequence is TGTGCCAGCTCACCACTTGCGGCAGCCCAAGAGACCCAGTACTTC.

This clonotype was observed many times. The rearrangement joins TRBV12-5 to TRBJ2-7, with 10 bases fitting TRBD2. V shed 2 bases and J 5 bases; nucleotides not matched to a gene: 6. From germline, CDR1 is LGHNT and CDR2 FRNRAP. The CDR3 contains 15 residues. The CDR3 spells CASGLITSGAHEQYF. DNA for the CDR3: TGTGCTAGTGGTTTGATTACTAGCGGGGCCCACGAGCAGTACTTC.

This clonotype was observed at least ten times. The chain employs TRBV7-9 and TRBJ1-1, with D possibly TRBD1 on 5 matching bases. Germline values: CDR1 SEHNR, CDR2 FQNEAQ (reference sequence). Trimming removed 2 bases from V and 1 base from J, with 8 bases in between. The CDR3 covers 14 residues. Here the CDR3 reads CASSLKGPNTEAFF. The CDR3 DNA is TGTGCCAGCAGCTTAAAGGGGCCGAACACTGAAGCTTTCTTT.

This clonotype was seen repeatedly, ten times or more. The V gene is TRBV29-1, the J gene TRBJ2-7; TRBD1 agrees at 7 bases. The CDR3 is 13 amino acids. CDR1 is SQVTM, CDR2 ANQGSEA, per germline. Losses at the gene ends were 2 bases for V and 2 bases for J; bases not matched to a gene: 3. CDR3 region: CSVESDRAYEQYF. CDR3 nucleotides: TGCAGCGTTGAATCCGACAGGGCCTACGAGCAGTACTTC.

The genes are TRBV30 and TRBJ1-1; D perhaps matches TRBD1 (6 bases). V lost 6 bases and J lost 6, with 14 bases in between. This CDR3 has 12 residues. Germline V gene data show CDR1 as GTSNPN and CDR2 as SVGIG (reference sequence). CDR3 DNA: TGTGCCTGTAAATCCGGGGGGCCTGAAGCTTTCTTT. It codes for CACKSGGPEAFF.

Ten or more counts support this clonotype. The V call is TRBV25-1, the J call TRBJ2-2; D possibly corresponds to TRBD2 (6 bases). The CDR3 is made up of 13 amino acids. The V gene lost 4 bases and the J gene lost 8 bases, with 11 bases spanning the gap. Germline V gene data show CDR1 as MGHDK and CDR2 as SYGVNS. Written as DNA, the CDR3 is TGTGCCAGCAGTGTCCCAGGGAGGGGGGAGCTGTTTTTT. Translated, it gives CASSVPGRGELFF.

In this sample, this clonotype turned up many times. The CDR3 DNA follows: TGTGCCAGCAGATCTAGCGGGGGCCCCTACAATGAGCAGTTCTTC. This sequence encodes CASRSSGGPYNEQFF. The J gene is TRBJ2-1, the V gene TRBV12-3 or TRBV12-4; 10 nucleotides align to TRBD2. The V gene end was trimmed by 6 bases and the J gene end by 2 bases; junction bases not matched to a gene: 4. The CDR3 sequence is 15 residues long.

In its sample, this clonotype was seen many times. The chain uses TRBV7-9 and TRBJ2-3; 9 nucleotides line up with TRBD2. Looked up from germline, CDR1 is SEHNR and CDR2 is FQNEAQ (reference sequence). The V gene end was trimmed by 4 bases and the J gene end by 7 bases; junction bases not matched to a gene: 6. The CDR3 has 14 amino acids. The DNA of the CDR3 is TGTGCCAGCAGCTGGGCTAGCGGGGCGTATACGCAGTATTTT. Translated: CASSWASGAYTQYF.

Written as DNA, the CDR3 is TGCGCCAGCAGCCAAGTAGGAAGCGGGCTTAGCACAGATACGCAGTATTTT. This sequence encodes CASSQVGSGLSTDTQYF. This chain connects TRBV4-1 to TRBJ2-3; maybe TRBD2 (6 bases). Germline assignment: CDR1 MGHRA and CDR2 YSYEKL. There are 17 residues in the CDR3. V lost 1 base, J lost 0 bases, and 14 bases lay in between.

This clonotype was recorded at least ten times. The chain carries TRBV5-1 and TRBJ2-1, with D possibly TRBD1 on 6 matching bases. Germline V gives CDR1 SGHRS, CDR2 YFSETQ. V gave up 3 bases and J gave up 4 bases, with 11 bases separating them. The CDR3 extends over 14 amino acids. The DNA of the CDR3 is TGCGCCAGCAGCTCCGGGACATTATACAATGAGCAGTTCTTC. Its translation is CASSSGTLYNEQFF.

This clonotype was recorded at least ten times. The chain couples TRBV3-1 to TRBJ2-2; D unresolved. The CDR3 is 13 amino acids. The V gene's germline CDR1 is LGHDT and CDR2 YNNKEL (reference sequence). V was pared by 4 bases and J by 7 bases, with 10 bases between. The CDR3 sequence: CASSPNVGGELFF. The DNA for the CDR3 is TGTGCCAGCAGCCCCAACGTTGGCGGGGAGCTGTTTTTT.